Each of the 8 T cell receptor beta chains below was sequenced from the same sample in a study of blood T cell repertoires in COVID-19. TCRdb's table, derived via immunoSEQ multiplex PCR, lists solely in-frame clones and lacks some. The data contain 65,000 or so clones, around 84% of them seen just once; the ten biggest clones take up around 0.91%. Material for sequencing was peripheral blood. These receptors all come from an older woman with acute or convalescent COVID-19.

The chain is built from TRBV19 and TRBJ2-5; the match to TRBD1 covers 9 bases. This CDR3 has 15 residues. Looked up from germline, CDR1 is LNHDA and CDR2 is SQIVND (reference sequence). V shed 3 bases and J 5 bases; nucleotides not matched to a gene: 7. CDR3 nucleotide sequence: TGTGCCAGTAGTATGAGGGGACAGGGACGGGAGACCCAGTACTTC. This encodes CASSMRGQGRETQYF.

The gene calls are TRBV5-1 and TRBJ1-5; D remains unclear. The CDR3 runs 15 residues. Germline V CDR1 and CDR2: SGHRS, YFSETQ. Between the trimmed V and J ends, which lost 0 bases and 5 bases, there was a span of 12 bases. In DNA, the CDR3 is TGCGCCAGCAGCTTGGGGGCAGGCAGTCATCAGCCCCAGCATTTT. This translates into CASSLGAGSHQPQHF.

V is TRBV11-1 and J is TRBJ2-3; TRBD1 matches at 8 bases. Germline V CDR1 and CDR2: SGHAT, FQDESV (reference sequence). V lost 5 bases to trimming and J lost 4 bases; unmatched junction nucleotides: 11. The CDR3 loop spans 16 amino acids. CDR3: CASSLTGQGVPDTQYF. The DNA of the CDR3 is TGTGCCAGCAGCCTCACAGGACAGGGAGTCCCAGATACGCAGTATTTT.

The rearrangement links TRBV4-3 to TRBJ1-4; D is possibly TRBD1 (5 bases). The CDR3 has 16 residues. Germline CDR1 LGHNA, CDR2 YSLEER. Trimming cost V 0 bases and J 6 bases, with 14 bases left between them. DNA for the CDR3: TGCGCCAGCAGCCAAGAACTGGCGGGGGGGTATGAAAAACTGTTTTTT. It yields the protein CASSQELAGGYEKLFF.

This clone was counted once. The rearrangement links TRBV5-1 to TRBJ2-1; 12 nucleotides agree with TRBD2. The germline gives CDR1 SGHRS, CDR2 YFSETQ. The CDR3 is 15 amino acids. Trimming cost V 1 base and J 7 bases; bases outside gene matches: 3. CDR3 DNA sequence: TGCGCCAGCAGCTTGTCGCTAGCGGGAGGGAATGAGCAGTTCTTC. Amino acids: CASSLSLAGGNEQFF. Full variable domain (missing parts from reference TRBV5-1 and TRBJ2-1): KAGVTQTPRYLIKTRGQQVTLSCSPISGHRSVSWYQQTPGQGLQFLFEYFSETQRNKGNFPGRFSGRQFSNSRSEMNVSTLELGDSALYLCASSLSLAGGNEQFFGPGTRLTVL.

In DNA form, the CDR3 reads TGTGCCAGTAGTCCCGGACAGCTCCAAGAGACCCAGTACTTC. This sequence encodes CASSPGQLQETQYF. The chain uses TRBV19 and TRBJ2-5; possibly TRBD1 for D (6 bases). The ends were cut back, 5 bases at V and 1 base at J, with 11 bases in the middle. The CDR3 contains 14 residues. CDR1 is LNHDA, CDR2 SQIVND, per germline (reference sequence).

This rearrangement joins TRBV7-2 to TRBJ2-1, with 12 bases lining up with TRBD2. The CDR3 is made up of 15 amino acids. V shed 7 bases, J shed 6 bases, and the junction held 7 bases outside the gene matches. The germline CDR1 and CDR2 sequences are SGHTA and FQGNSA. CDR3 nucleotides: TGTGCCAGCACCCTAAGACTAGCGGGAGTCAATGAGCAGTTCTTC. Its translation: CASTLRLAGVNEQFF.

J is TRBJ2-7 and V is TRBV6-6; D is ambiguous. The V end was cut by 5 bases, the J end by 5 bases, with 28 bases between. Germline V gene sequence: CDR1 MNHNY, CDR2 SVGAGI (reference sequence). CDR3 length: 18 amino acids. The chain's CDR3 is CASSPSPLQDAAWDEQYF. The CDR3 nucleotides are TGTGCCAGCAGTCCCTCCCCGCTGCAAGACGCGGCGTGGGACGAGCAGTACTTC.